This T cell receptor (beta chain) appears in the sequencing data of a study of CD8 T cells in ankylosing spondylitis. Study conclusions and caveats: Reportedly, matched ankylosing spondylitis synovial fluid was significantly enriched for disease-linked clones. Blood of patients with ankylosing spondylitis appeared to be characterized by a TCR beta motif of several highly homologous variants. Past research had described some motif variants in reactive arthritis synovial fluid and blood.

The germline CDR1 and CDR2 sequences are SGHVS and FQNEAQ. The CDR3 is made up of 13 amino acids. The V end lost 5 bases, the J end lost 11 bases, and 13 bases lay between the germline ends. There are a few counts of this clonotype. Antigen unknown. TCRdb ran MiXCR on the 5' RACE reads and lists one entry per CDR3 protein. This sample has roughly 440,000 distinct CDR3 sequences, with more than 15% found just once. The sample was blood, either unsorted or a sorted T cell fraction (not recorded which). The receptor was isolated from a male donor with ankylosing spondylitis. The chain has TRBV7-8 and TRBJ1-6, with D unclear. The CDR3 loop is CASSVNAAPPLHF. CDR3 in DNA: TGTGCCAGCAGCGTCAATGCCGCCCCACCCCTCCACTTT. Using reference TRBV7-8 and TRBJ1-6 for the parts outside the CDR3, the full variable domain is GAGVSQSPRYKVAKRGQDVALRCDPISGHVSLFWYQQALGQGPEFLTYFQNEAQLDKSGLPSDRFFAERPEGSVSTLKIQRTQQEDSAVYLCASSVNAAPPLHFGNGTRLTVT.